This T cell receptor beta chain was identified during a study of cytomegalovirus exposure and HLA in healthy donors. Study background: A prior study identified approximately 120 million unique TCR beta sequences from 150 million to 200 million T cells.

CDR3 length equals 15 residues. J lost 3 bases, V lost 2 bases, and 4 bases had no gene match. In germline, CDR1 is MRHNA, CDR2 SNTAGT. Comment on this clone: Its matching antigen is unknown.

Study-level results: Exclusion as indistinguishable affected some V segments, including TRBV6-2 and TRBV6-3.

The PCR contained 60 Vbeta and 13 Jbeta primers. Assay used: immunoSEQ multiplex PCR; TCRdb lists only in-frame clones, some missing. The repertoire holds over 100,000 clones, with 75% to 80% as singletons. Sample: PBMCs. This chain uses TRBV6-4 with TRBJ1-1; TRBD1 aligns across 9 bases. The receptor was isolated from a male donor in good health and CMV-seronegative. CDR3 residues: CASSDDTGGHTEAFF. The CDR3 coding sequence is TGTGCCAGCAGTGACGATACAGGGGGCCACACTGAAGCTTTCTTT.